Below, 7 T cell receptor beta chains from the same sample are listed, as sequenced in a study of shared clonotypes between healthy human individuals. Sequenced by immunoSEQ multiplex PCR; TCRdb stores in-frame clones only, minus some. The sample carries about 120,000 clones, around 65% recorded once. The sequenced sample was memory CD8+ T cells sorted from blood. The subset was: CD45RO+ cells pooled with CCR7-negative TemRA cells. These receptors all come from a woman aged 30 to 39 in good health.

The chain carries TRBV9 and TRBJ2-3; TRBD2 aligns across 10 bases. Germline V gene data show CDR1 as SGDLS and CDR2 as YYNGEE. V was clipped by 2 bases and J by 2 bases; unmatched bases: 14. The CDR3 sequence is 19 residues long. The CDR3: CASSVGTFSLAGDTDTQYF. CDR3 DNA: TGTGCCAGCAGCGTGGGGACCTTTTCGCTAGCGGGAGACACAGATACGCAGTATTTT.

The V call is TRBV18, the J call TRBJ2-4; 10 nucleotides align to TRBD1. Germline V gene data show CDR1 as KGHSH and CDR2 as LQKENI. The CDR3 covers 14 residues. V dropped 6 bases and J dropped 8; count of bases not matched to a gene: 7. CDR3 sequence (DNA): TGTGCCAGCTCTCAAGGACAGGGGGGGCACATTCAGTACTTC. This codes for CASSQGQGGHIQYF.

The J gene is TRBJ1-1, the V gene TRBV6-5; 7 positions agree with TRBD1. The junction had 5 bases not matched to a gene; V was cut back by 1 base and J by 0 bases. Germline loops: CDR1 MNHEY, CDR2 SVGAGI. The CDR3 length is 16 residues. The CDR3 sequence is CASSYFTRGMNTEAFF. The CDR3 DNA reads TGTGCCAGCAGTTACTTCACCAGGGGGATGAACACTGAAGCTTTCTTT.

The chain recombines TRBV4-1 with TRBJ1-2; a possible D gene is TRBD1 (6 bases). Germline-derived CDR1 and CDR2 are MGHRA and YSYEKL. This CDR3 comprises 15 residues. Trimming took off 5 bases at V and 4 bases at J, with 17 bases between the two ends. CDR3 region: CASSLVKGVLYGYTF. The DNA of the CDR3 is TGCGCCAGCAGCTTAGTTAAGGGGGTTCTCTATGGCTACACCTTC.

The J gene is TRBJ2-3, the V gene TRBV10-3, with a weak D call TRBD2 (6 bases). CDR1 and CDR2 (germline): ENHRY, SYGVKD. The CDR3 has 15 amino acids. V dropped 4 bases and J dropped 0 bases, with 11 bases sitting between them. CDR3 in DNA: TGTGCCATCAGTGGGGCTAGCGCTAGCACAGATACGCAGTATTTT. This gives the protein CAISGASASTDTQYF.

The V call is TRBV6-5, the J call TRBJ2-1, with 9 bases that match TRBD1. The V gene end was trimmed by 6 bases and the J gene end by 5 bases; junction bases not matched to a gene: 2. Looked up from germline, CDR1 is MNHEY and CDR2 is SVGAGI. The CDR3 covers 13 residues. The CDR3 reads CASRDRGHNEQFF. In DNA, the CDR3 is TGTGCCAGCAGGGACAGGGGCCACAATGAGCAGTTCTTC.

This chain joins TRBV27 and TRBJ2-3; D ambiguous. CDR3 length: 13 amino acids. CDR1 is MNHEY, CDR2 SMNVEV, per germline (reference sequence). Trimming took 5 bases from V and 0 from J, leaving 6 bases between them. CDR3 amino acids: CASSIPSTDTQYF. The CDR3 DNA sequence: TGTGCCAGCAGTATCCCTAGCACAGATACGCAGTATTTT.